Below are 5 T cell receptor beta chains sequenced from a single sample in a study of early T cells in non-severe SARS-CoV-2 infection. TCRdb re-analysed the 5' RACE reads in MiXCR, keeping a single row per CDR3 protein. Among some 41,000 distinct CDR3 sequences listed, 20% to 25% were seen once. The material was whole blood, obtained at baseline. These receptors were collected from an adult who was a healthcare worker with PCR-confirmed SARS-CoV-2 infection or an uninfected control (not recorded which).

This clonotype was seen a few times. The chain links TRBV7-2 to TRBJ2-2; D unclear. Trimming removed 1 base from V and 6 bases from J, with 9 bases in between. CDR1 and CDR2 (germline): SGHTA, FQGNSA. This CDR3 is 14 amino acids long. The CDR3 spells CASSLGPAPGELFF. In DNA, the CDR3 is TGTGCCAGCAGCTTAGGTCCAGCCCCCGGGGAGCTGTTTTTT.

This clonotype was recorded many times. This chain joins TRBV13 and TRBJ1-2; 9 bases are a match to TRBD1. The CDR3 runs to 14 residues. Trimming took 5 bases from V and 2 from J; bases not matched to a gene: 3. Germline CDR1 PRHDT, CDR2 FYEKMQ (reference sequence). The CDR3 protein is CASSTGTGNYGYTF. The CDR3, as DNA: TGTGCCAGCAGCACCGGGACAGGGAACTATGGCTACACCTTC.

V and J are TRBV7-6 and TRBJ2-5; 11 bases are shared with TRBD2. Trimming cost V 5 bases and J 5 bases; bases outside gene matches: 7. CDR3 size: 15 residues. Germline values: CDR1 SGHVS, CDR2 FNYEAQ. CDR3: CASSLSTSGAETQYF. The DNA for the CDR3 is TGTGCCAGCAGCCTTTCGACTAGCGGGGCGGAGACCCAGTACTTC.

The chain links TRBV12-3 or TRBV12-4 to TRBJ2-3; TRBD2 agrees at 10 bases. V trimming: 5 bases; J trimming: 6 bases; junction bases outside the gene matches: 11. The CDR3 is 16 amino acids. CDR3 coding DNA: TGTGCCAGCAGTCCAACTAGCGGGGCCCCAGCGGATACGCAGTATTTT. The encoded protein is CASSPTSGAPADTQYF.

CDR3 in amino acids: CASSFLGSNQPQHF. DNA for the CDR3: TGTGCCAGTAGTTTTTTAGGTAGCAATCAGCCCCAGCATTTT. The rearrangement uses TRBV19 and TRBJ1-5; D call uncertain. The CDR3 is 14 residues long. V was clipped by 5 bases and J by 0 bases, with 8 bases between them. CDR1 and CDR2 from the germline V gene are LNHDA and SQIVND (reference sequence).